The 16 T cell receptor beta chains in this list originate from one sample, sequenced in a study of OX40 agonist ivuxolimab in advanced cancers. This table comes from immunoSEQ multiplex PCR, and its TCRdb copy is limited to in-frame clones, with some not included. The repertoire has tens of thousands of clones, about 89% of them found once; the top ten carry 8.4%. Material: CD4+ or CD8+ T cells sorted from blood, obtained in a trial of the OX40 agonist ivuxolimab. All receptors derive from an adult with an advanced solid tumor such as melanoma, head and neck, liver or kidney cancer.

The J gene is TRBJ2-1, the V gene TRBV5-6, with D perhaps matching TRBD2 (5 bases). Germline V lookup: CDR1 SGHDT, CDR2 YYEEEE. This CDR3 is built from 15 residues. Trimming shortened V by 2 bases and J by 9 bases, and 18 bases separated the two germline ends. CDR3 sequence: CASSFGPGTGSEQFF. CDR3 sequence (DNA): TGTGCCAGCAGCTTTGGTCCGGGAACTGGGAGTGAGCAGTTCTTC.

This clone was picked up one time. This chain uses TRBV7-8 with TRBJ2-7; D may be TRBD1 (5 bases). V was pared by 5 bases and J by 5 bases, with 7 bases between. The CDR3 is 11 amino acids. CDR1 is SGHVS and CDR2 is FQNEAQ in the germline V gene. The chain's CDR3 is CASSQGNEQYV. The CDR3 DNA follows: TGTGCCAGCAGCCAGGGTAACGAGCAGTACGTC.

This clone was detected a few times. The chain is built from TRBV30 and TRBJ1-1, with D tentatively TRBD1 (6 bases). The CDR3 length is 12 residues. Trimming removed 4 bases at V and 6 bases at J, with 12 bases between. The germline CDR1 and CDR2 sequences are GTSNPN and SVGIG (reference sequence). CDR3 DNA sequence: TGTGCCTGGAAAGGACAGAGAGCTGAAGCTTTCTTT. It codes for CAWKGQRAEAFF.

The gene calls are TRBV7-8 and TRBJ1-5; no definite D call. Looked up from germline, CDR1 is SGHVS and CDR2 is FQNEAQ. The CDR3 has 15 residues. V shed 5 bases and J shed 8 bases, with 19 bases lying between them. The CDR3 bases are TGTGCCAGCAGCGTAGAGGCTCAGATTGAGGAGCCCCAGCATTTT. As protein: CASSVEAQIEEPQHF. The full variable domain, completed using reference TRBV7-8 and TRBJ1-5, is GAGVSQSPRYKVAKRGQDVALRCDPISGHVSLFWYQQALGQGPEFLTYFQNEAQLDKSGLPSDRFFAERPEGSVSTLKIQRTQQEDSAVYLCASSVEAQIEEPQHFGDGTRLSIL.

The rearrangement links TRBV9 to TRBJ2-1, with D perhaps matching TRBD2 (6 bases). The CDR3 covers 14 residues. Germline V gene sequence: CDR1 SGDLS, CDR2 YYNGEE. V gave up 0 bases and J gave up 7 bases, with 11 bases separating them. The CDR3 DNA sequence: TGTGCCAGCAGCGTAGCGGGAGATTTGAATGAGCAGTTCTTC. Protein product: CASSVAGDLNEQFF.

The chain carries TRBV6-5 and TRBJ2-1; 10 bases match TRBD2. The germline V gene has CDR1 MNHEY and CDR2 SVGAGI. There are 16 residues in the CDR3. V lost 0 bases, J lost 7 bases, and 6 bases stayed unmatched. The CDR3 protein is CASSYSPSGSINEQFF. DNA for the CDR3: TGTGCCAGCAGTTACTCTCCTAGCGGGAGTATAAATGAGCAGTTCTTC.

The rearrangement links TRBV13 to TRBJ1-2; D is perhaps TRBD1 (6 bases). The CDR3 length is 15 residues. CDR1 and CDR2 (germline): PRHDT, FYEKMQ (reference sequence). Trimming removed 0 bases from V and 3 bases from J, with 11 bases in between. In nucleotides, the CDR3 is TGTGCCAGCAGCTTAGGCCGGGGGGCTTACTATGGCTACACCTTC. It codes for CASSLGRGAYYGYTF.

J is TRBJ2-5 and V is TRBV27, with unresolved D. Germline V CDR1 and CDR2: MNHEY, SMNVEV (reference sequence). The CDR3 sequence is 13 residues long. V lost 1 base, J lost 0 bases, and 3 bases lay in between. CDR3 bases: TGTGCCAGCAGTTTATGGTACCAAGAGACCCAGTACTTC. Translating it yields CASSLWYQETQYF.

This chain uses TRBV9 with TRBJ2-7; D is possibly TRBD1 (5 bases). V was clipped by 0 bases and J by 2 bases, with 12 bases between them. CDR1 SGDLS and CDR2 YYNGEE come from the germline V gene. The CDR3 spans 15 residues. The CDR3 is CASSVEPGSPYEQYV. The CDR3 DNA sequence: TGTGCCAGCAGCGTAGAGCCAGGGTCCCCCTACGAGCAGTACGTC.

As DNA, the CDR3 is TGTGCCAGCAGTCCTCACGCCACAGATACGCAGTATTTT. This gives the protein CASSPHATDTQYF. V usage is TRBV6-5 and J usage is TRBJ2-3; D unclear. Germline V gene sequence: CDR1 MNHEY, CDR2 SVGAGI. The CDR3 is 13 amino acids. Between the trimmed V and J ends, which lost 5 bases and 2 bases, there was a span of 8 bases.

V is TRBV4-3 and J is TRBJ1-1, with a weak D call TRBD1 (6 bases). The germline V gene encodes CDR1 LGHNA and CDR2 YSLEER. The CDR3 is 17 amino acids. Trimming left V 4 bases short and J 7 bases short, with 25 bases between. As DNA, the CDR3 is TGCGCCAGCAGCCCGCGGTCTAGGGTAGAGGGGGGAGGTGAAGCTTTCTTT. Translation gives CASSPRSRVEGGGEAFF.

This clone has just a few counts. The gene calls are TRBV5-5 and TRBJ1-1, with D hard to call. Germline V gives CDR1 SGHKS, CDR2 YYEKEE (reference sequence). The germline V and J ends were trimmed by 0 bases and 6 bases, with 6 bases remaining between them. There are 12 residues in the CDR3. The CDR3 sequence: CASSLVASEAFF. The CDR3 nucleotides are TGTGCCAGCAGCTTGGTGGCTTCTGAAGCTTTCTTT.

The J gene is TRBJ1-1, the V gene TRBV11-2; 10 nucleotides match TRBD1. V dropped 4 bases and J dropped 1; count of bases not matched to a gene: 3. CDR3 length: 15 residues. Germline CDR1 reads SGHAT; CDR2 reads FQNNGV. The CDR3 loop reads CASSWTGGPNTEAFF. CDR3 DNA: TGTGCCAGCAGCTGGACAGGGGGACCGAACACTGAAGCTTTCTTT.

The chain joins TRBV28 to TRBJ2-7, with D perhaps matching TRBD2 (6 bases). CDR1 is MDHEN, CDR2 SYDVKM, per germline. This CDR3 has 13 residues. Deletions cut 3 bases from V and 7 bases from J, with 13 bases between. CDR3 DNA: TGTGCCAGCAGTTTTGGTAGCGGCGGGGAGCAGTACTTC. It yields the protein CASSFGSGGEQYF.

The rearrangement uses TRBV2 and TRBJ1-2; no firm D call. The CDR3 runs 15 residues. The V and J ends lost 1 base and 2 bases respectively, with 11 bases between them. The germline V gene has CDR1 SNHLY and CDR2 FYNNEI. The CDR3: CASSEGGGPNYGYTF. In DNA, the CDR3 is TGTGCCAGCAGTGAAGGGGGAGGTCCCAACTATGGCTACACCTTC.

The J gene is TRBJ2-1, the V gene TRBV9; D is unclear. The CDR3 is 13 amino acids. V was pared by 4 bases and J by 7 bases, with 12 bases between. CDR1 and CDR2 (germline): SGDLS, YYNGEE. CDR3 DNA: TGTGCCAGCAGCCCCACCCCCAGGAATGAGCAGTTCTTC. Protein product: CASSPTPRNEQFF.